The clone carrying this T cell receptor (beta chain) has a count of ten or more. TCRdb called the 5' RACE reads again in MiXCR, with one record for every CDR3 protein. The sample lists approximately 40,000 distinct CDR3 sequences, about 20% occurring once. Cells sorted as Tregs were CD4+, CD25+ and CD127-/low. The CDR3 consists of 13 residues. V lost 6 bases and J 10 bases, leaving 16 bases between the germline ends. Germline loops: CDR1 MNHEY, CDR2 SMNVEV (reference sequence). The chain uses TRBV27 and TRBJ2-1; D is possibly TRBD2 (5 bases). The specimen sequenced was Tregs sorted from blood. This sequence originates from a female donor with breast cancer. CDR3 sequence reads: CASSRKARAEQFF. In DNA, the CDR3 is TGTGCCAGCAGCCGAAAGGCGCGGGCGGAGCAGTTCTTC.